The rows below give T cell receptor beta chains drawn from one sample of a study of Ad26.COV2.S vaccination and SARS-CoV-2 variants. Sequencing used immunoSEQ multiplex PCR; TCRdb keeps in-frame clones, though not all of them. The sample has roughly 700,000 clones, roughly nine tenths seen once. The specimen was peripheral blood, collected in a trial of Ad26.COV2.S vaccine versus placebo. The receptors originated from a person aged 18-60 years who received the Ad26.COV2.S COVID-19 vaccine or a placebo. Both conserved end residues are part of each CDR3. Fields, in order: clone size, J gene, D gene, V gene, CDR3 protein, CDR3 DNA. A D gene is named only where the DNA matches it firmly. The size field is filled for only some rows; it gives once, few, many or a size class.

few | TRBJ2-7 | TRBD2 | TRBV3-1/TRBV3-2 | CASSRGLAASSEQYF | TGTGCCAGCAGCCGAGGACTAGCGGCGTCCTCCGAGCAGTACTTC
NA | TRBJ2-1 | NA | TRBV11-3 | CASSEQGHYEQFF | TGTGCCAGCAGCGAACAGGGACATTATGAGCAGTTCTTC
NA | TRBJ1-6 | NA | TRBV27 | CATAFLGGVINSPLHF | TGTGCCACCGCGTTCCTTGGGGGAGTCATTAATTCACCCCTCCACTTT
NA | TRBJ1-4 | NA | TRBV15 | CATSRAEIEKLFF | TGTGCCACCAGCAGAGCGGAGATTGAAAAACTGTTTTTT
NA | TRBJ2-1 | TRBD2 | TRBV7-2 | CASRVRSGGARDEQFF | TGTGCCAGCAGGGTGAGGAGCGGGGGGGCCAGGGATGAGCAGTTCTTC
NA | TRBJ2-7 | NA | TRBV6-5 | CASSYIAVSSYEQYF | TGTGCCAGCAGCTACATAGCGGTTAGCTCCTACGAGCAGTACTTC
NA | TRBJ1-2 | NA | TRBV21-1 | CASSKVGPAGALLNYGYTF | TGTGCCAGCAGCAAAGTGGGTCCGGCAGGGGCCCTCTTAAACTATGGCTACACCTTC
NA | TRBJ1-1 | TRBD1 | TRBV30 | CAWSQTGEKGEAFF | TGTGCCTGGAGTCAAACAGGGGAGAAAGGTGAAGCTTTCTTT
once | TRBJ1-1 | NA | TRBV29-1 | CSVERGLNTEAFF | TGCAGCGTTGAACGCGGATTGAACACTGAAGCTTTCTTT
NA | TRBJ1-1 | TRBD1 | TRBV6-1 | CASSERQGIGNTEAFF | TGTGCCAGCAGTGAGAGACAGGGGATCGGGAACACTGAAGCTTTCTTT
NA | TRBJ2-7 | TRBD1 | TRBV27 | CASRNRGLPYEQYF | TGTGCCAGCAGGAACAGGGGGCTCCCCTACGAGCAGTACTTC
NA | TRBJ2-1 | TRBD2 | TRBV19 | CASSIVWGAGGSDNEQFF | TGTGCCAGTAGTATAGTTTGGGGAGCGGGAGGGAGCGACAATGAGCAGTTCTTC
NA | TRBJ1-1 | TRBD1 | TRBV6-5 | CASSYRTGGLTEAFF | TGTGCCAGCAGTTACCGGACAGGGGGATTAACTGAAGCTTTCTTT
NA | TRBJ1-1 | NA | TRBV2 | CASSGSGTRGTEAFF | TGTGCCAGCAGTGGTTCCGGGACACGGGGCACTGAAGCTTTCTTT
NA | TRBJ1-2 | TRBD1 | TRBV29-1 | CSALAQGNYGYTF | TGCAGCGCCCTAGCACAGGGGAACTATGGCTACACCTTC
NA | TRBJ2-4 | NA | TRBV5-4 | CASSLQGAENIQYF | TGTGCCAGCAGCCTACAGGGAGCGGAAAACATTCAGTACTTC
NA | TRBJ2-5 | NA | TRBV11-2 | CASSLGGDQETQYF | TGTGCCAGCAGCTTAGGCGGGGACCAAGAGACCCAGTACTTC
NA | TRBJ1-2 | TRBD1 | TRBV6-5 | CASTGTGRVYGYTF | TGTGCCAGCACCGGGACAGGGAGAGTCTATGGCTACACCTTC
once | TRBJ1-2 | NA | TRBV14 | CASSQRGVSYGYTF | TGTGCCAGCAGCCAAAGGGGAGTCTCCTATGGCTACACCTTC
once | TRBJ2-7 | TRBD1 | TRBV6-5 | CASSYGQGLYEQYF | TGTGCCAGCAGTTACGGACAGGGACTCTACGAGCAGTACTTC
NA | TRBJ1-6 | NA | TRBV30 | CATSWAADSPLHF | TGTGCAACCAGTTGGGCGGCCGATTCACCCCTCCACTTT
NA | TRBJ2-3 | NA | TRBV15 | CATSRDPGLTDTQYF | TGTGCCACCAGCAGAGATCCGGGACTTACAGATACGCAGTATTTT
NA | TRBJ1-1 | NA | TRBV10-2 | CASSESRGGGTEAFF | TGCGCCAGCAGTGAGTCGAGGGGAGGTGGTACTGAAGCTTTCTTT
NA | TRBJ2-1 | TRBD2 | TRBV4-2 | CASSQDAGRQGGPKFF | TGTGCCAGCAGCCAAGACGCGGGCCGCCAGGGAGGGCCTAAGTTCTTC
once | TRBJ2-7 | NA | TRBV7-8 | CASSRADITYEQYF | TGTGCCAGCAGCCGAGCGGACATAACCTACGAGCAGTACTTC
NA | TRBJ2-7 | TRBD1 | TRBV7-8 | CASSLNRGQYEQYF | TGTGCCAGCAGCTTAAACAGGGGGCAATACGAGCAGTACTTC
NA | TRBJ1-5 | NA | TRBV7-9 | CASSFGGNQPQHF | TGTGCCAGCAGCTTCGGAGGCAATCAGCCCCAGCATTTT
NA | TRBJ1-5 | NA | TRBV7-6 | CASSPEVGQPQHF | TGTGCCAGCAGCCCCGAGGTGGGTCAGCCCCAGCATTTT
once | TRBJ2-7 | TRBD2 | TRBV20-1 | CSASPSGSNYEQYF | TGCAGTGCTAGTCCTAGCGGGAGTAACTACGAGCAGTACTTC
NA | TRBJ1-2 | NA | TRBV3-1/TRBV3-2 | CASSQEKFSYTF | TGTGCCAGCAGCCAAGAGAAGTTTTCCTACACCTTC
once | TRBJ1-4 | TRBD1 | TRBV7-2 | CASTPRTGSSEKLFF | TGTGCCAGCACCCCACGGACAGGGTCGAGTGAAAAACTGTTTTTT
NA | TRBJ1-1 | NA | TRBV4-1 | CASSLGPAITEAFF | TGCGCCAGCAGCTTAGGTCCGGCTATCACTGAAGCTTTCTTT
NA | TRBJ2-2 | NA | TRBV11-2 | CASSFRDTFTGELFF | TGTGCCAGCAGCTTCCGGGACACCTTCACCGGGGAGCTGTTTTTT
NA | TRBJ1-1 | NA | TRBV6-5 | CASSYSSPAEAFF | TGTGCCAGCAGTTACTCGAGCCCCGCTGAAGCTTTCTTT
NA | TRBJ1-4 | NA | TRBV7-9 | CASSSRGGTANEKLFF | TGTGCCAGCAGCTCACGGGGCGGGACGGCTAATGAAAAACTGTTTTTT
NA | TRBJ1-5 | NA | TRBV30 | CAWSKIVGVGNQPQHF | TGTGCCTGGAGTAAAATTGTGGGGGTGGGCAATCAGCCCCAGCATTTT
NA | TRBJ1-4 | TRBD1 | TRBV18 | CASSIRDRAEKLFF | TGTGCCAGCTCGATCCGGGACAGGGCTGAAAAACTGTTTTTT
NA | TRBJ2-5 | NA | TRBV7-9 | CASSQGPGREETQYF | TGTGCCAGCAGCCAGGGTCCCGGCAGGGAAGAGACCCAGTACTTC
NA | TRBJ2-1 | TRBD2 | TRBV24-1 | CATSDPSGLVRSDEQFF | TGTGCCACCAGTGATCCCTCTGGACTAGTAAGGTCAGATGAGCAGTTCTTC
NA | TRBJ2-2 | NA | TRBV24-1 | CATSEPVGNTGELFF | TGTGCCACCAGTGAGCCGGTGGGGAACACCGGGGAGCTGTTTTTT